This paragraph covers one T cell receptor (beta chain) sequence. Its target is unknown. The data were taken from a study of Ad26.COV2.S vaccination and SARS-CoV-2 variants. General study points: Vaccine and placebo recipients had comparable breadth of non-spike TCRs. Analyses of TCR breadth and depth may have underestimated total T cell responses. Spike-specific TCR breadth was greater after Ad26.COV2.S than placebo.

The V end was cut by 5 bases, the J end by 1 base, with 11 bases between. This CDR3 is 14 amino acids long. Germline-derived CDR1 and CDR2 are ENHRY and SYGVKD. Method: immunoSEQ multiplex PCR; TCRdb's copy keeps in-frame clones and lacks some. The sample has about 350,000 clones, 92% seen once. This TCR derives from a human donor who had recovered from COVID-19. V gene TRBV10-3 combines with J gene TRBJ1-1; a possible D gene is TRBD1 (6 bases). The sample in question was peripheral blood, obtained after recovery from COVID-19. The CDR3 reads CAISLQGTNTEAFF. For the CDR3, the DNA is TGTGCCATCAGTCTACAGGGTACGAACACTGAAGCTTTCTTT.